Below, 25 T cell receptor beta chains from the same sample are listed, as sequenced in a study of blood T cells in healthy people across ages. With a J-beta primer mix and a sample-barcoded 5' primer, a second PCR ran about 6 to 11 cycles. A single record per CDR3 protein comes from TCRdb applying MiXCR to the 5' RACE reads. The table includes some 1.7 million distinct CDR3 sequences, approximately 28% detected once. Sample: blood. These receptors came from a woman in her thirties in good health.

The chain couples TRBV12-3 or TRBV12-4 to TRBJ2-7; TRBD1 is a possible D gene (6 bases). This CDR3 spans 14 amino acids. V gave up 3 bases and J gave up 1 base, with 10 bases separating them. CDR3 region: CASSFDRTSYEQYF. In DNA, the CDR3 is TGTGCCAGCAGTTTCGACAGGACGTCCTACGAGCAGTACTTC.

This chain connects TRBV12-5 to TRBJ2-5; D gene ambiguous. The CDR3 spans 12 residues. V lost 5 bases and J 3 bases, leaving 7 bases between the germline ends. Looked up from germline, CDR1 is LGHNT and CDR2 is FRNRAP. This CDR3 reads CASGGVKETQYF. Written as DNA, the CDR3 is TGTGCTAGTGGTGGGGTTAAAGAGACCCAGTACTTC.

This clonotype was observed at least ten times. This chain uses TRBV7-2 with TRBJ2-7; a weak D match, TRBD2 (5 bases). The ends were cut back, 4 bases at V and 7 bases at J, with 20 bases in the middle. The germline gives CDR1 SGHTA, CDR2 FQGNSA. The CDR3 is made up of 15 amino acids. The CDR3 DNA reads TGTGCCAGCAGCTCCGAGATACAGCGGTCGGGAGAGCAGTACTTC. Translated: CASSSEIQRSGEQYF.

This clonotype has more than one count but fewer than ten. The gene calls are TRBV28 and TRBJ2-5; a weak D match, TRBD1 (6 bases). The end of the DNA aligns better with TRBJ2-1, so the J call may be wrong. The CDR3 has 13 amino acids. Germline CDR1 MDHEN, CDR2 SYDVKM. The CDR3 loop is CASSLGGQETQFF. The CDR3 DNA reads as TGTGCCAGCAGTTTAGGGGGCCAAGAGACCCAGTTCTTC.

V is TRBV20-1 and J is TRBJ1-3; D is possibly TRBD1 (5 bases). Germline lookup yields CDR1 DFQATT and CDR2 SNEGSKA (reference sequence). The CDR3 totals 12 residues. Trimming removed 6 bases at V and 8 bases at J, with 14 bases between. The CDR3 spells CSAVWGEDTIYF. The CDR3, as DNA: TGCAGTGCGGTTTGGGGGGAAGACACCATATATTTT.

This clonotype was seen ten or more times. The chain uses TRBV29-1 and TRBJ2-5, with TRBD2 identical over 7 bases. Per germline, CDR1 SQVTM and CDR2 ANQGSEA. The CDR3 is 12 amino acids. After removal of 8 bases from V and 2 bases from J, the junction contained 5 bases not matched to a gene. The CDR3 region is CSSGTIQETQYF. DNA of the CDR3: TGCAGCTCAGGGACTATACAAGAGACCCAGTACTTC.

This clonotype was seen at least ten times. The rearrangement uses TRBV20-1 and TRBJ2-5; 8 nucleotides match TRBD2. Per the germline V gene, CDR1 is DFQATT and CDR2 is SNEGSKA (reference sequence). The CDR3 contains 14 residues. The V gene end was trimmed by 0 bases and the J gene end by 2 bases; junction bases not matched to a gene: 2. CDR3 region: CSARDTSGQETQYF. CDR3 in DNA: TGCAGTGCTAGAGATACTAGCGGACAAGAGACCCAGTACTTC.

This clonotype was counted ten times or more. The chain recombines TRBV5-1 with TRBJ2-7; TRBD2 matches at 8 bases. CDR3 size: 14 residues. Germline assignment: CDR1 SGHRS and CDR2 YFSETQ. V lost 2 bases, J lost 5 bases, and 6 bases stayed unmatched. CDR3 in amino acids: CASSFREGHHEQYF. In DNA form, the CDR3 reads TGCGCCAGCAGCTTCCGGGAGGGCCACCACGAGCAGTACTTC.

Remarks on this clonotype: A read error may explain this, as a much larger clone is one base away. The gene calls are TRBV12-3 or TRBV12-4 and TRBJ2-3; 8 bases are a match to TRBD2. The CDR3 totals 14 residues. V trimming: 1 base; J trimming: 5 bases; junction bases outside the gene matches: 2. CDR3 sequence: CASSLEGTRDTQYF. The CDR3 nucleotides are TGTGCCAGCAGTTTAGAGGGGACTAGAGATACGCAGTATTTT.

V is TRBV12-3 or TRBV12-4 and J is TRBJ2-5, with 9 bases matching TRBD2. Losses at the gene ends were 3 bases for V and 5 bases for J; bases not matched to a gene: 7. This CDR3 contains 15 residues. This CDR3 is CASSFRREGGETQYF. In nucleotides, the CDR3 is TGTGCCAGCAGTTTTAGGCGGGAGGGAGGGGAGACCCAGTACTTC.

This clonotype was counted between two and nine times. The chain joins TRBV29-1 to TRBJ2-1, with a tentative D call TRBD1 (5 bases). In germline, CDR1 is SQVTM, CDR2 ANQGSEA. CDR3 length: 14 amino acids. V was trimmed by 4 bases and J by 5 bases, leaving 15 bases between them. CDR3 DNA: TGCAGCGTTGGACACTGGGGCCGGAACAATGAGCAGTTCTTC. This encodes CSVGHWGRNNEQFF.

The V call is TRBV27, the J call TRBJ2-7; 10 nucleotides line up with TRBD2. The J segment lost 0 bases and the V segment lost 10 bases, leaving 12 bases of the junction unmatched. Germline V CDR1 and CDR2: MNHEY, SMNVEV (reference sequence). The length of the CDR3 is 16 residues. CDR3 DNA: TGTGCCACCAGGGGTAGCGGGGGGCCGAGCTCCTACGAGCAGTACTTC. It is translated as CATRGSGGPSSYEQYF.

The gene calls are TRBV7-9 and TRBJ2-7; 9 bases align to TRBD1. Germline-derived CDR1 and CDR2 are SEHNR and FQNEAQ (reference sequence). With 3 bases clipped from V and 6 bases from J, the junction kept 6 bases outside the gene matches. The CDR3 spans 14 residues. CDR3 sequence: CASSFRDRVGEQYF. CDR3 bases: TGTGCCAGCAGCTTCCGGGACAGGGTTGGCGAGCAGTACTTC. Supplemented by reference TRBV7-9 and TRBJ2-7, the full variable domain reads DTGVSQNPRHKITKRGQNVTFRCDPISEHNRLYWYRQTLGQGPEFLTYFQNEAQLEKSRLLSDRFSAERPKGSFSTLEIQRTEQGDSAMYLCASSFRDRVGEQYFGPGTRLTVT.

On this clonotype: At one end, the junction sequence differs from germline, possibly due to a read error. The rearrangement uses TRBV14 and TRBJ2-5; D is unclear. Looked up from germline, CDR1 is SGHDN and CDR2 is FVKESK. The CDR3 length is 14 residues. In DNA form, the CDR3 reads TGTGCCAGCAGCCAAGAGATGGTACAAGGGACCCAGTACTTC. Translated, it gives CASSQEMVQGTQYF.

V is TRBV6-5 and J is TRBJ2-4, with D perhaps matching TRBD1 (5 bases). V was trimmed by 8 bases and J by 1 base, leaving 18 bases between them. CDR1 and CDR2 (germline): MNHEY, SVGAGI. The CDR3 totals 16 residues. CDR3 DNA: TGTGCCAGCTGTCCGGGCTTGGGGCCCGCCAAAAACATTCAGTACTTC. Its translation is CASCPGLGPAKNIQYF.

The chain links TRBV7-8 to TRBJ1-4; perhaps TRBD1 as D (6 bases). Germline-derived CDR1 and CDR2 are SGHVS and FQNEAQ. The CDR3 length is 16 residues. The V and J ends lost 4 bases and 7 bases respectively, with 19 bases between them. CDR3 DNA: TGTGCCAGCAGCTCACAGGCGAGGGGGGCAATTGAAAAACTGTTTTTT. Translating it yields CASSSQARGAIEKLFF.

Note on this clonotype: A read error may produce the germline difference seen at one junction end. Written as DNA, the CDR3 is TGCAGTGCCGCGGCTAGCGGGGGGGCTGGGGCCAACGTCCGGACTTTC. This codes for CSAAASGGAGANVRTF. The V call is TRBV20-1, the J call TRBJ2-6; 12 nucleotides match TRBD2. Germline loops: CDR1 DFQATT, CDR2 SNEGSKA (reference sequence). There are 16 residues in the CDR3.

Turning to this clonotype: One end of the junction varies from germline; a read error may be responsible. V gene TRBV12-3 or TRBV12-4 combines with J gene TRBJ2-3; 7 bases agree with TRBD2. This CDR3 has 19 amino acids. CDR3 in amino acids: CASISEYGLGGMEGDAQYF. The CDR3 nucleotides are TGTGCCAGCATTTCAGAATACGGACTGGGGGGGATGGAGGGAGATGCGCAGTATTTT.

The genes are TRBV28 and TRBJ1-2, with D maybe TRBD1 (6 bases). The germline V and J ends were trimmed by 6 bases and 2 bases, with 13 bases remaining between them. Germline V CDR1 and CDR2: MDHEN, SYDVKM. The CDR3 is 14 residues long. This CDR3 reads CASSRRDTNYGYTF. CDR3 nucleotides: TGTGCCAGCAGCCGCCGGGACACCAACTATGGCTACACCTTC.

This chain joins TRBV12-5 and TRBJ2-1, with TRBD2 matching 11 bases. Germline assignment: CDR1 LGHNT and CDR2 FRNRAP. V lost 5 bases and J lost 5; bases outside the gene matches: 14. The CDR3 consists of 18 residues. The CDR3 nucleotides are TGTGCTAGTGGTGCCCCTCTACTAGCGGGGGCCGGGGACAATGAGCAGTTCTTC. It translates to CASGAPLLAGAGDNEQFF.

The rearrangement links TRBV5-5 to TRBJ1-1; D is perhaps TRBD1 (6 bases). CDR1 is SGHKS and CDR2 is YYEKEE in the germline V gene (reference sequence). Deletions cut 4 bases from V and 0 bases from J, with 10 bases between. The CDR3 loop spans 14 amino acids. The DNA of the CDR3 is TGTGCCAGCAGCCAGGGGTGGATGAACACTGAAGCTTTCTTT. Amino acid sequence: CASSQGWMNTEAFF.

In regard to this clonotype: Its ends do not fully match the called genes, so a read error is possible. This chain joins TRBV27 and TRBJ2-2; D may be TRBD2 (5 bases). Germline CDR1 and CDR2: MNHEY and SMNVEV (reference sequence). CDR3 length: 15 amino acids. The CDR3 sequence: CASSLGLRNTRELFF. The CDR3 DNA sequence: TGTGCCAGCAGTCTCGGACTTCGGAACACCAGGGAGCTGTTTTTT.

This rearrangement joins TRBV25-1 to TRBJ1-1; no clear D gene. Germline CDR1 and CDR2: MGHDK and SYGVNS. V was shortened by 4 bases and J by 0 bases, with 15 bases between the two germline ends. The CDR3 totals 16 residues. Here the CDR3 reads CASSGYHIGMNTEAFF. In DNA form, the CDR3 reads TGTGCCAGCAGTGGCTACCACATCGGCATGAACACTGAAGCTTTCTTT.

This clonotype was counted ten times or more. The gene calls are TRBV25-1 and TRBJ2-7; TRBD2 is a possible D gene (6 bases). This CDR3 has 15 amino acids. Germline V CDR1 and CDR2: MGHDK, SYGVNS. V lost 4 bases to trimming and J lost 1 base, with 14 bases between them. The CDR3 bases are TGTGCCAGCAGTGTTTGGGACTCGTCATCCTACGAGCAGTACTTC. It translates to CASSVWDSSSYEQYF.

This clonotype has more than one count but fewer than ten. The chain uses TRBV12-3 or TRBV12-4 and TRBJ2-1, with 7 bases lining up with TRBD1. With V trimmed by 6 bases and J by 7 bases, 12 bases remained unmatched. This CDR3 region has 15 residues. The CDR3 sequence: CASRLTGTATNEQFF. The CDR3 bases are TGTGCCAGCAGGTTAACCGGGACAGCGACGAATGAGCAGTTCTTC.